This note documents a single T cell receptor beta chain sequence. Its specificity is not known. This specimen comes from a study of vaccination effects on CD4 cells after COVID-19. Whole-study context: Peptide-pool stimulation followed by sequencing identified expanded antigen-specific CD4+ clonotypes in the ViraFEST assay. Participants were given two doses of BNT162b2 or mRNA-1273 vaccine.

Culture proceeded for 9 to 11 days, and CD4+ T cells were then isolated. None of the vaccinated had previously contracted SARS-CoV-2, and their nucleocapsid antibodies tested negative. The CDR3 has 14 residues. Germline CDR1 and CDR2: MGHRA and YSYEKL. V was pared by 8 bases and J by 4 bases, with 14 bases between. TCRdb's copy holds only in-frame clones and misses some; the assay was immunoSEQ multiplex PCR. Found here are about 74,000 clones, 77% of them singletons; the top ten hold roughly 2%. The study's findings and limits: Among infection- and vaccine-induced clones, marked clonal contraction occurred late after vaccination.

This TCR derives from a human donor who received a COVID-19 vaccine. V and J are TRBV4-1 and TRBJ1-4; TRBD1 is a possible D gene (5 bases). The sequencing here drew on CD4+ T cells from PBMCs cultured without peptide, taken before COVID-19 vaccination. In DNA form, the CDR3 reads TGCGCCAGCCAAAACCAGGGCCTTAATGAAAAACTGTTTTTT. Its translation: CASQNQGLNEKLFF.